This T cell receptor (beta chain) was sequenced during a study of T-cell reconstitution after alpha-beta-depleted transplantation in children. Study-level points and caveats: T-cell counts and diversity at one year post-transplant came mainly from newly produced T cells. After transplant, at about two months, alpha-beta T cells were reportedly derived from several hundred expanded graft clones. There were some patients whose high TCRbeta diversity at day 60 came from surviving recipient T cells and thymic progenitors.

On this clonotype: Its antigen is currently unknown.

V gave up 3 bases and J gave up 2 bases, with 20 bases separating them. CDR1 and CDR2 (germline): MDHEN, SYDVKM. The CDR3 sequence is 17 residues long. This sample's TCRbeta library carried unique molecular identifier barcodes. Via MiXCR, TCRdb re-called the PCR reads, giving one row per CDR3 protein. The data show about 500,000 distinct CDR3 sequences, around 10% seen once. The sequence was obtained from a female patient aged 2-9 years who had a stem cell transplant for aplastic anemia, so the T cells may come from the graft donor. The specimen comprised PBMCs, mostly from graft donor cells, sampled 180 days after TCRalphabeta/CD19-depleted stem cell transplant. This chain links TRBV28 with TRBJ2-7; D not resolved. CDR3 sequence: CASSFPGPMPLAYEQYF. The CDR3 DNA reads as TGTGCCAGCAGTTTTCCCGGGCCTATGCCTCTCGCCTACGAGCAGTACTTC.